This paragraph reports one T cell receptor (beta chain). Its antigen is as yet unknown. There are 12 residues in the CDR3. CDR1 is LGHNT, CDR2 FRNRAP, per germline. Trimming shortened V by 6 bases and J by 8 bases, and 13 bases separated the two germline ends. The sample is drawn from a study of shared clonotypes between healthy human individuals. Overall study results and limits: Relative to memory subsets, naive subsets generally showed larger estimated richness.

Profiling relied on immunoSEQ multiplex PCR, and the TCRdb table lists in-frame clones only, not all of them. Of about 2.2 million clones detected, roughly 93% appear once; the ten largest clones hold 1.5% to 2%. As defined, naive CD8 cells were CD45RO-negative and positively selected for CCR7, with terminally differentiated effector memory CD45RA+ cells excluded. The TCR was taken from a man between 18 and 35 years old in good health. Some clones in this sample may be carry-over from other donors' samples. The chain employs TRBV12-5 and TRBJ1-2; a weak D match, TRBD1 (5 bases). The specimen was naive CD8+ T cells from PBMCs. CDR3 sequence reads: CASGIGDDGYTF. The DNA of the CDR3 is TGTGCTAGTGGGATAGGGGACGACGGCTACACCTTC.